This passage covers 32 T cell receptor beta chains from one sample sequenced in a study of OX40 agonist ivuxolimab in advanced cancers. Generated by immunoSEQ multiplex PCR, the TCRdb table keeps only in-frame clones and is missing some. This sample carries approximately 38,000 clones, around 92% of them seen once, and the ten largest clones take roughly 9.8%. Sequences were derived from CD4+ or CD8+ T cells sorted from blood, sampled in a trial of the OX40 agonist ivuxolimab. The origin of the receptors is an adult with an advanced solid tumor such as melanoma, head and neck, liver or kidney cancer.

This chain connects TRBV7-9 to TRBJ1-4, with 9 bases aligning to TRBD1. The CDR3 length is 17 residues. V was clipped by 5 bases and J by 7 bases; unmatched bases: 14. Germline CDR1 SEHNR, CDR2 FQNEAQ (reference sequence). CDR3 in amino acids: CASSPNPGQGGGEKLFF. DNA of the CDR3: TGTGCCAGCAGCCCGAACCCGGGACAGGGAGGGGGTGAAAAACTGTTTTTT.

The V and J genes are TRBV7-9 and TRBJ2-2; no clear D. Trimming left V 4 bases short and J 6 bases short, with 6 bases between. CDR3 size: 12 residues. The germline V gene encodes CDR1 SEHNR and CDR2 FQNEAQ (reference sequence). In nucleotides, the CDR3 is TGTGCCAGCAGCTCTCTTCCCGGGGAGCTGTTTTTT. Residues: CASSSLPGELFF.

This chain connects TRBV28 to TRBJ2-7; 9 nucleotides align to TRBD2. Unmatched junction bases numbered 7, after V lost 2 bases and J lost 2 bases. Germline assignment: CDR1 MDHEN and CDR2 SYDVKM. This CDR3 contains 16 residues. The CDR3 DNA reads as TGTGCCAGCAGTTTAGACGGACTAGCGATTACCTACGAGCAGTACTTC. Translation: CASSLDGLAITYEQYF.

The chain couples TRBV10-3 to TRBJ2-7; tentatively, D is TRBD2 (7 bases). The CDR3 totals 14 residues. Germline-derived CDR1 and CDR2 are ENHRY and SYGVKD. CDR3 amino acids: CAVGGARATYEQYF. CDR3 coding DNA: TGTGCTGTGGGGGGGGCCAGGGCGACCTACGAGCAGTACTTC.

This clone was picked up a small number of times. The V and J genes are TRBV7-8 and TRBJ1-2; possibly TRBD1 for D (5 bases). V was trimmed by 4 bases and J by 10 bases, leaving 19 bases between them. The V gene's germline CDR1 is SGHVS and CDR2 FQNEAQ. The CDR3 runs 14 residues. Here the CDR3 reads CASSSGTADLDYTF. In DNA form, the CDR3 reads TGTGCCAGCAGCTCCGGGACGGCTGACTTAGACTACACCTTC.

This chain's CDR3 is CASSLGLNVGEQFF. The CDR3 nucleotides read TGTGCCAGCAGTTTAGGATTGAACGTGGGTGAGCAGTTCTTC. The V gene is TRBV27, the J gene TRBJ2-1, with D unresolved. The CDR3 runs to 14 residues. With 2 bases removed from V and 9 bases from J, the gap between germline ends came to 14 bases. Per germline, CDR1 MNHEY and CDR2 SMNVEV (reference sequence).

V is TRBV13 and J is TRBJ2-6, with D perhaps TRBD2 (6 bases). The CDR3 contains 16 residues. Per the germline V gene, CDR1 is PRHDT and CDR2 is FYEKMQ (reference sequence). V lost 4 bases and J lost 4, with 14 bases in between. DNA for the CDR3: TGTGCCAGCAGCTCGGGACTGGAAATAGGGGCCAACGTCCTGACTTTC. It yields the protein CASSSGLEIGANVLTF.

The V and J genes are TRBV6-1 and TRBJ1-6, with a tentative D call TRBD1 (5 bases). Trimming left V 5 bases short and J 9 bases short, with 14 bases between. CDR3 size: 14 residues. Germline V lookup: CDR1 MNHNS, CDR2 SASEGT. This CDR3 reads CASSPRTSGSPLHF. The CDR3 DNA reads TGTGCCAGCAGTCCTCGGACAAGTGGTTCACCCCTCCACTTT.

The chain joins TRBV29-1 to TRBJ2-1, with D tentatively TRBD2 (6 bases). The germline V gene encodes CDR1 SQVTM and CDR2 ANQGSEA. V lost 4 bases and J 0 bases, leaving 10 bases between the germline ends. CDR3 length: 14 amino acids. The CDR3 spells CSVVGGNSYNEQFF. For the CDR3, the DNA is TGCAGCGTTGTTGGCGGGAACTCCTACAATGAGCAGTTCTTC.

This chain links TRBV5-1 with TRBJ2-3; 13 nucleotides agree with TRBD2. V shed 4 bases, J shed 2 bases, and the junction held 7 bases outside the gene matches. Per the germline V gene, CDR1 is SGHRS and CDR2 is YFSETQ. CDR3 length equals 17 residues. For the CDR3, the DNA is TGCGCCAGCAGCCCGTTGACTAGCGGGAGGTACACAGATACGCAGTATTTT. Translated: CASSPLTSGRYTDTQYF.

The chain carries TRBV9 and TRBJ1-1; a possible D gene is TRBD1 (6 bases). The CDR3 runs to 15 residues. The V gene's germline CDR1 is SGDLS and CDR2 YYNGEE. The V end was cut by 0 bases, the J end by 5 bases, with 14 bases between. CDR3 in amino acids: CASSVAGRGGTEAFF. CDR3 coding DNA: TGTGCCAGCAGCGTAGCGGGAAGGGGGGGAACTGAAGCTTTCTTT.

The rearrangement uses TRBV27 and TRBJ1-1; no firm D call. The CDR3 extends over 12 amino acids. CDR1 and CDR2 from the germline V gene are MNHEY and SMNVEV (reference sequence). The V end was cut by 6 bases, the J end by 2 bases, with 7 bases between. The CDR3 reads CASRRVNTEAFF. The CDR3 DNA is TGTGCCAGCAGGAGGGTTAACACTGAAGCTTTCTTT.

In DNA, the CDR3 is TGTGCCAGCAGTGAGCCTGTAGGACAGGGGTGGGCTGAAGCTTTCTTT. Protein product: CASSEPVGQGWAEAFF. V and J are TRBV6-1 and TRBJ1-1; 9 nucleotides line up with TRBD1. The CDR3 contains 16 residues. Trimming removed 3 bases from V and 6 bases from J; junction bases left unmatched: 11. Germline V gives CDR1 MNHNS, CDR2 SASEGT.

The chain carries TRBV7-3 and TRBJ2-7; D may be TRBD2 (5 bases). CDR3 length: 15 amino acids. CDR1 and CDR2 (germline): SGHTA, FQGTGA. Trimming took off 2 bases at V and 2 bases at J, with 13 bases between the two ends. CDR3 region: CASSLDGSWAYEQYF. CDR3 DNA: TGTGCCAGCAGCTTAGATGGGAGTTGGGCCTACGAGCAGTACTTC. The full variable domain, completed using reference TRBV7-3 and TRBJ2-7, is GAGVSQTPSNKVTEKGKYVELRCDPISGHTALYWYRQSLGQGPEFLIYFQGTGAADDSGLPNDRFFAVRPEGSVSTLKIQRTERGDSAVYLCASSLDGSWAYEQYFGPGTRLTVT.

The chain carries TRBV5-1 and TRBJ2-1; D gene uncertain. Germline lookup yields CDR1 SGHRS and CDR2 YFSETQ. This CDR3 has 12 residues. Trimming shortened V by 0 bases and J by 6 bases, and 4 bases separated the two germline ends. CDR3 residues: CASSLGGNEQFF. CDR3 bases: TGCGCCAGCAGCTTGGGAGGCAATGAGCAGTTCTTC.

The genes are TRBV9 and TRBJ1-3; D unresolved. Germline-derived CDR1 and CDR2 are SGDLS and YYNGEE. The CDR3 consists of 15 residues. The V end lost 2 bases, the J end lost 0 bases, and 9 bases lay between the germline ends. In nucleotides, the CDR3 is TGTGCCAGCAGCGTGGACCCCTCCTCTGGAAACACCATATATTTT. Translated: CASSVDPSSGNTIYF.

This chain links TRBV19 with TRBJ2-7; 9 nucleotides line up with TRBD2. Germline loops: CDR1 LNHDA, CDR2 SQIVND (reference sequence). This CDR3 is built from 16 residues. Trimming at V came to 2 bases and at J to 5 bases, leaving 10 bases not matched to a gene. The CDR3 here is CASSIHRTSEFNEQYF. CDR3 bases: TGTGCCAGTAGTATACATCGGACTAGCGAGTTTAACGAGCAGTACTTC.

This rearrangement joins TRBV28 to TRBJ1-3; 9 positions agree with TRBD1. This CDR3 is built from 16 residues. Looked up from germline, CDR1 is MDHEN and CDR2 is SYDVKM. With V trimmed by 4 bases and J by 3 bases, 7 bases remained unmatched. The DNA of the CDR3 is TGTGCCAGCAGTTGGGGGACAGGGAGCGGTGGAAACACCATATATTTT. It codes for CASSWGTGSGGNTIYF.

This sequence joins TRBV29-1 and TRBJ2-1, with D perhaps TRBD1 (6 bases). The CDR3 sequence is 13 residues long. CDR1 and CDR2 from the germline V gene are SQVTM and ANQGSEA. Deletions cut 4 bases from V and 8 bases from J, with 15 bases between. The CDR3 nucleotides read TGCAGCGTTGTTCGGGGATGGGGGCATGAGCAGTTCTTC. Its protein is CSVVRGWGHEQFF.

The CDR3 loop reads CASSPRRWDSPLHF. The CDR3 DNA reads TGTGCCAGCAGCCCCCGCCGGTGGGATTCACCCCTCCACTTT. The V call is TRBV7-2, the J call TRBJ1-6; no definite D call. The CDR3 runs 14 residues. Germline V gives CDR1 SGHTA, CDR2 FQGNSA. Trimming removed 5 bases from V and 8 bases from J, with 13 bases in between.

This chain joins TRBV9 and TRBJ2-2; possible D gene TRBD2, 5 bases. The ends were cut back, 0 bases at V and 2 bases at J, with 8 bases in the middle. The CDR3 totals 15 residues. The germline gives CDR1 SGDLS, CDR2 YYNGEE. CDR3 amino acids: CASSVDSGNTGELFF. The CDR3 nucleotides are TGTGCCAGCAGCGTAGACAGCGGTAACACCGGGGAGCTGTTTTTT.

The CDR3 nucleotides read TGTGCCAGCAGTAGAGGACAGGGGCACCAAGGCTACACCTTC. This gives the protein CASSRGQGHQGYTF. The chain uses TRBV6-5 and TRBJ1-2, with 9 positions matching TRBD1. The germline gives CDR1 MNHEY, CDR2 SVGAGI. The length of the CDR3 is 14 residues. J was trimmed by 8 bases and V by 5 bases; bases with no gene match: 9.

V and J are TRBV9 and TRBJ2-2; 10 nucleotides agree with TRBD2. CDR1 is SGDLS and CDR2 is YYNGEE in the germline V gene. The CDR3 runs 17 residues. Losses at the gene ends were 4 bases for V and 2 bases for J; bases not matched to a gene: 8. CDR3 amino acids: CASSPHGLAANTGELFF. Here the CDR3 DNA reads TGTGCCAGCAGCCCTCACGGACTAGCGGCAAACACCGGGGAGCTGTTTTTT.

The chain couples TRBV9 to TRBJ2-1; 7 nucleotides align to TRBD2. Germline lookup yields CDR1 SGDLS and CDR2 YYNGEE. J gave up 5 bases and V 2 bases, and 7 bases lay outside the gene matches. The CDR3 sequence is 15 residues long. CDR3 sequence: CASSVGGSYHNEQFF. CDR3 nucleotide sequence: TGTGCCAGCAGCGTCGGCGGGAGCTACCACAATGAGCAGTTCTTC.

The chain uses TRBV18 and TRBJ2-1; 13 bases map to TRBD2. Losses at the gene ends were 3 bases for V and 9 bases for J; bases not matched to a gene: 8. This CDR3 region has 16 residues. Germline loops: CDR1 KGHSH, CDR2 LQKENI. CDR3 nucleotides: TGTGCCAGCTCACCTCTAGGGACTAGCGGGAAGCCTGAGCAGTTCTTC. Amino acid sequence: CASSPLGTSGKPEQFF. The entire variable domain, with the rest obtained from reference TRBV18 and TRBJ2-1, is as follows: NAGVMQNPRHLVRRRGQEARLRCSPMKGHSHVYWYRQLPEEGLKFMVYLQKENIIDESGMPKERFSAEFPKEGPSILRIQQVVRGDSAAYFCASSPLGTSGKPEQFFGPGTRLTVL.

The rearrangement joins TRBV10-3 to TRBJ2-1, with TRBD1 as a possible D gene (5 bases). The CDR3 extends over 13 amino acids. V shed 5 bases and J shed 6 bases, with 11 bases lying between them. Germline assignment: CDR1 ENHRY and CDR2 SYGVKD. The chain's CDR3 is CAISPGSGNEQFF. CDR3 DNA: TGTGCCATCAGTCCAGGGTCTGGCAATGAGCAGTTCTTC.

The V and J genes are TRBV7-6 and TRBJ2-3; 7 nucleotides agree with TRBD1. V trimming: 5 bases; J trimming: 3 bases; junction bases outside the gene matches: 8. This CDR3 has 15 residues. Germline assignment: CDR1 SGHVS and CDR2 FNYEAQ. The CDR3 DNA reads TGTGCCAGCAGCAGCATAGGGGGCGCGACAGATACGCAGTATTTT. It specifies CASSSIGGATDTQYF.

The chain combines TRBV7-9 with TRBJ2-7, with D possibly TRBD2 on 5 matching bases. CDR3 length: 11 amino acids. V lost 10 bases and J 4 bases, leaving 11 bases between the germline ends. Germline CDR1 SEHNR, CDR2 FQNEAQ (reference sequence). DNA of the CDR3: TGTGCCATAGGTCCGGGGTACGAGCAGTACTTC. This translates into CAIGPGYEQYF.

This clone was detected only once. This chain connects TRBV7-8 to TRBJ2-1; TRBD2 matches 9 bases. Germline V gene data show CDR1 as SGHVS and CDR2 as FQNEAQ. V lost 1 base, J lost 8 bases, and 9 bases stayed unmatched. CDR3 length: 16 residues. CDR3 region: CASSLVLAGGRYEQFF. DNA for the CDR3: TGTGCCAGCAGCTTAGTTTTGGCGGGAGGGCGTTATGAGCAGTTCTTC.

The V and J genes are TRBV10-1 and TRBJ1-1; D remains unclear. Germline CDR1 reads WNHNN; CDR2 reads SYGVQD (reference sequence). CDR3 length: 11 amino acids. V lost 4 bases and J 4 bases, leaving 4 bases between the germline ends. The CDR3 protein is CASSGGTEAFF. Here the CDR3 DNA reads TGCGCCAGCAGTGGTGGCACTGAAGCTTTCTTT.

The gene calls are TRBV5-6 and TRBJ2-3; the match to TRBD1 covers 11 bases. V shed 4 bases, J shed 4 bases, and the junction held 11 bases outside the gene matches. Per the germline V gene, CDR1 is SGHDT and CDR2 is YYEEEE. CDR3 length: 17 residues. CDR3 residues: CASSRRRTGGGSDTQYF. For the CDR3, the DNA is TGTGCCAGCAGCCGACGCCGGACAGGGGGCGGCTCAGATACGCAGTATTTT.

This chain connects TRBV11-2 to TRBJ2-4, with TRBD2 matching over 11 bases. Germline loops: CDR1 SGHAT, CDR2 FQNNGV. V trimming: 5 bases; J trimming: 0 bases; junction bases outside the gene matches: 3. This CDR3 spans 16 amino acids. The CDR3 reads CASSQGLAGAKNIQYF. CDR3 DNA: TGTGCCAGCAGCCAAGGACTAGCGGGAGCCAAAAACATTCAGTACTTC.